This entry lists 17 T cell receptor beta chains sequenced from one sample in a study of Graves' ophthalmopathy and Graves' hyperthyroidism. For repertoire sequencing, the TCR beta CDR3 regions were amplified from RNA transcripts. An opening RT-PCR round employed HTBI primers and preceded a second-round multiplex PCR. TCRdb redid the calling of the multiplex PCR reads with MiXCR, one entry per CDR3 protein. The data contain some 390,000 distinct CDR3 sequences, approximately 16% of them singletons. What was sequenced was peripheral blood. The receptors derive from a woman younger than 30 with Graves' ophthalmopathy.

The V and J genes are TRBV12-3 or TRBV12-4 and TRBJ2-7; 10 bases are shared with TRBD2. The CDR3 has 16 amino acids. V shed 5 bases, J shed 5 bases, and the junction held 12 bases outside the gene matches. CDR3 nucleotide sequence: TGTGCCAGCAGTATCGTCCTAGCGGGAGTTAGCCACGAGCAGTACTTC. Protein product: CASSIVLAGVSHEQYF.

This clonotype was counted ten times or more. This sequence joins TRBV2 and TRBJ2-2; TRBD2 might be the D (6 bases). The CDR3 is 13 amino acids. CDR1 is SNHLY and CDR2 is FYNNEI in the germline V gene. V was trimmed by 5 bases and J by 7 bases, leaving 11 bases between them. CDR3 residues: CASSPVADGELFF. CDR3 nucleotide sequence: TGTGCCAGCAGTCCAGTAGCGGACGGGGAGCTGTTTTTT.

This clonotype was detected many times. The chain is built from TRBV7-2 and TRBJ2-5, with 12 bases that match TRBD1. The CDR3 consists of 15 residues. With V trimmed by 5 bases and J by 4 bases, 5 bases remained unmatched. Germline CDR1 is SGHTA and CDR2 is FQGNSA. CDR3 bases: TGTGCCAGCAGCCTGGGGACAGGGGGCTCAGAGACCCAGTACTTC. As protein: CASSLGTGGSETQYF.

The V gene is TRBV20-1, the J gene TRBJ1-1; TRBD1 is a possible D gene (5 bases). Trimming removed 1 base at V and 0 bases at J, with 9 bases between. CDR1 and CDR2 (germline): DFQATT, SNEGSKA (reference sequence). The CDR3 length is 14 residues. CDR3 nucleotides: TGCAGTGCTAGAGGGGACGGCATGAACACTGAAGCTTTCTTT. Translating gives CSARGDGMNTEAFF.

This clonotype was seen ten or more times. J is TRBJ2-7 and V is TRBV19; D might be TRBD1 or TRBD2, each matching 5 bases. V was pared by 5 bases and J by 0 bases, with 11 bases between. This CDR3 comprises 14 residues. Germline V lookup: CDR1 LNHDA, CDR2 SQIVND (reference sequence). In DNA, the CDR3 is TGTGCCAGTAGTCCGGCAGGGAGCTCCTACGAGCAGTACTTC. Its protein product is CASSPAGSSYEQYF. The complete variable domain, with remaining parts taken from reference TRBV19 and TRBJ2-7, reads DGGITQSPKYLFRKEGQNVTLSCEQNLNHDAMYWYRQDPGQGLRLIYYSQIVNDFQKGDIAEGYSVSREKKESFPLTVTSAQKNPTAFYLCASSPAGSSYEQYFGPGTRLTVT.

The chain links TRBV6-1 to TRBJ1-2; 9 nucleotides align to TRBD1. The CDR3 contains 14 residues. V lost 1 base, J lost 6 bases, and 3 bases stayed unmatched. Germline V gene data show CDR1 as MNHNS and CDR2 as SASEGT. The CDR3 DNA reads TGTGCCAGCAGTGAAGGACAGGGGGTACATGGCTACACCTTC. Translating gives CASSEGQGVHGYTF.

The rearrangement links TRBV6-1 to TRBJ1-5, with TRBD1 as a possible D gene (6 bases). Germline V gene data show CDR1 as MNHNS and CDR2 as SASEGT. V was shortened by 5 bases and J by 6 bases, with 17 bases between the two germline ends. The CDR3 is 15 amino acids. CDR3 region: CASSKVQGFPQPQHF. In DNA form, the CDR3 reads TGTGCCAGCAGTAAAGTACAGGGTTTCCCTCAGCCCCAGCATTTT.

This clonotype was recorded many times. This CDR3 reads CASSPSGPYEQYF. The CDR3 region has the DNA TGTGCCAGCAGCCCGTCGGGGCCCTACGAGCAGTACTTC. The chain is built from TRBV3-1 and TRBJ2-7, with D possibly called TRBD1 or TRBD2 (5 bases each). The length of the CDR3 is 13 residues. V dropped 4 bases and J dropped 2 bases, with 9 bases sitting between them. Germline CDR1 and CDR2: LGHDT and YNNKEL (reference sequence).

V usage is TRBV6-2 or TRBV6-3 and J usage is TRBJ1-5, with D perhaps matching TRBD1 (6 bases). Trimming took 8 bases from V and 7 from J, leaving 15 bases between them. CDR1 is MNHEY, CDR2 SVGEGT, per germline. This CDR3 has 13 amino acids. The CDR3 DNA is TGTGCCAGCTCGGGGGGGCAAGGACAGCCCCAGCATTTT. This translates into CASSGGQGQPQHF.

This clonotype showed up many times. V gene TRBV11-2 combines with J gene TRBJ2-5, with D possibly TRBD2 on 5 matching bases. With 4 bases removed from V and 9 bases from J, the gap between germline ends came to 15 bases. The CDR3 length is 13 residues. CDR1 and CDR2 from the germline V gene are SGHAT and FQNNGV. For the CDR3, the DNA is TGTGCCAGCAGCTCATGGGGAGCTAGGCCCCAGTACTTC. Translated: CASSSWGARPQYF.

The table lists this clonotype with many counts. This chain uses TRBV6-5 with TRBJ1-5, with D tentatively TRBD1 (5 bases). The length of the CDR3 is 16 residues. CDR1 is MNHEY, CDR2 SVGAGI, per germline. The V and J ends lost 0 bases and 2 bases respectively, with 11 bases between them. The CDR3 protein is CASSYSGGGGNQPQHF. In DNA, the CDR3 is TGTGCCAGCAGTTACTCGGGTGGAGGGGGCAATCAGCCCCAGCATTTT.

As concerns this clonotype: A much larger clone lies one base from this, so it may be a read error. The V call is TRBV6-4, the J call TRBJ1-5, with TRBD1 as a possible D gene (6 bases). CDR3 size: 14 residues. Per germline, CDR1 MRHNA and CDR2 SNTAGT. Trimming cost V 4 bases and J 6 bases, with 13 bases left between them. The CDR3 is CASSGEGGGQPQHF. Here the CDR3 DNA reads TGTGCCAGCAGTGGAGAGGGGGGAGGTCAGCCCCAGCATTTT.

The rearrangement joins TRBV25-1 to TRBJ2-5; 11 nucleotides line up with TRBD1. CDR3 length: 17 amino acids. Germline V CDR1 and CDR2: MGHDK, SYGVNS. The V segment lost 5 bases and the J segment 4 bases; nucleotides outside the gene matches: 12. DNA for the CDR3: TGTGCCAGCAGTCCAATACGAGGGGACAGGGGGGGAGAGACCCAGTACTTC. Translated, it gives CASSPIRGDRGGETQYF.

This clonotype appeared many times. The chain has TRBV27 and TRBJ2-7, with TRBD2 matching 10 bases. Germline lookup yields CDR1 MNHEY and CDR2 SMNVEV (reference sequence). CDR3 length: 15 residues. The J segment lost 4 bases and the V segment lost 4 bases, leaving 7 bases of the junction unmatched. In DNA form, the CDR3 reads TGTGCCAGCAGTTATAGCGGGGGGTCGCCGTACGAGCAGTACTTC. It specifies CASSYSGGSPYEQYF.

The rearrangement links TRBV12-3 or TRBV12-4 to TRBJ1-1, with D possibly being TRBD1 (5 bases). This CDR3 is built from 13 residues. The V end was cut by 6 bases, the J end by 6 bases, with 14 bases between. The CDR3 DNA sequence: TGTGCCAGCAGCGTAGGGGCACGAGCTGAAGCTTTCTTT. This gives the protein CASSVGARAEAFF.

In its sample, this clonotype was seen many times. The chain couples TRBV30 to TRBJ1-4; perhaps TRBD1 as D (5 bases). The CDR3 is made up of 16 amino acids. The V end was cut by 0 bases, the J end by 7 bases, with 18 bases between. The germline V gene encodes CDR1 GTSNPN and CDR2 SVGIG (reference sequence). The CDR3 here is CAWSVNQAWGGEKLFF. The DNA for the CDR3 is TGTGCCTGGAGTGTAAATCAAGCGTGGGGGGGTGAAAAACTGTTTTTT. The entire variable domain, with the rest obtained from reference TRBV30 and TRBJ1-4, is as follows: SQTIHQWPATLVQPVGSPLSLECTVEGTSNPNLYWYRQAAGRGLQLLFYSVGIGQISSEVPQNLSASRPQDRQFILSSKKLLLSDSGFYLCAWSVNQAWGGEKLFFGSGTQLSVL.

This clonotype was found many times. Written as DNA, the CDR3 is TGCAGTGCTAGAGATTGGGCAGGAGGCACTGAAGCTTTCTTT. It codes for CSARDWAGGTEAFF. This sequence joins TRBV20-1 and TRBJ1-1; D unclear. Germline CDR1 DFQATT, CDR2 SNEGSKA (reference sequence). The germline V and J ends were trimmed by 0 bases and 4 bases, with 12 bases remaining between them. This CDR3 spans 14 amino acids.